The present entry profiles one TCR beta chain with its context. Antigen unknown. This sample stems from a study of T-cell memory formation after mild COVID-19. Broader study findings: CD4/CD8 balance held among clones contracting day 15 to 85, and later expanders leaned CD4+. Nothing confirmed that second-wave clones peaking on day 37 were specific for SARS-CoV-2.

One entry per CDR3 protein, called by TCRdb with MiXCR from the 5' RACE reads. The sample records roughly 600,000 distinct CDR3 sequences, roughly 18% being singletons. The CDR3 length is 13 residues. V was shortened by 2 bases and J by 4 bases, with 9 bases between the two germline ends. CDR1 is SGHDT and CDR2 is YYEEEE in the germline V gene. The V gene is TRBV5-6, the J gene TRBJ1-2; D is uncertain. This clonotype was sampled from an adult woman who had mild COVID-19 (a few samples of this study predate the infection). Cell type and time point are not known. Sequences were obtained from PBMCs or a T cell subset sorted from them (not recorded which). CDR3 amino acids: CASSLGSTYGYTF. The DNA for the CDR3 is TGTGCCAGCAGCTTAGGGAGTACCTATGGCTACACCTTC.